This T cell receptor beta chain came from a study of cytomegalovirus exposure and HLA in healthy donors. General study findings and limits: Later analysis associated a missense DCLRE1C variant with TCR beta V- and J-gene trimming.

There are 14 residues in the CDR3. V was clipped by 5 bases and J by 3 bases, with 13 bases between them. The germline V gene encodes CDR1 MNHEY and CDR2 SMNVEV (reference sequence). This clone has only a few counts. Its target is not known. PCR employed 60 Vbeta and 13 Jbeta primers. Profiled with immunoSEQ multiplex PCR; TCRdb holds only in-frame clones, not every one. The data hold around 200,000 clones, with less than 90% observed a single time. The TCR originated in a man aged 45-65 years in good health and CMV-seronegative. Sequencing was performed on PBMCs. The chain couples TRBV27 to TRBJ1-2; possibly TRBD1 for D (5 bases). Here the CDR3 DNA reads TGTGCCAGCAGTCCTCCGGGACTATACTATGGCTACACCTTC. The encoded protein is CASSPPGLYYGYTF.